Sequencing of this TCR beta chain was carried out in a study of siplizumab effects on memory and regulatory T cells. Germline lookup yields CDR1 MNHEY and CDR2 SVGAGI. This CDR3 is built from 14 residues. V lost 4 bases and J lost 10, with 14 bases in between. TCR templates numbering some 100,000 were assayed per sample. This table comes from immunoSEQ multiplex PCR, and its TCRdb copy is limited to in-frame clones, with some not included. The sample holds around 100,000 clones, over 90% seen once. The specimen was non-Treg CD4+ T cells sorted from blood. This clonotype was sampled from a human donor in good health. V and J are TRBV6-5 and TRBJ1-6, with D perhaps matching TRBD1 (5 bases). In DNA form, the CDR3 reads TGTGCCAGCAGTTGGCAACAGGAGGGGTCACCCCTCCACTTT. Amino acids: CASSWQQEGSPLHF.